This TCR beta chain was sequenced in a study of blood T cell repertoires in COVID-19. V lost 4 bases and J lost 4, with 14 bases in between. The germline CDR1 and CDR2 sequences are SGHRS and YFSETQ. The CDR3 extends over 14 amino acids. Using immunoSEQ multiplex PCR, the repertoire was profiled, and TCRdb retains in-frame clones only, with some absent. The data hold more than 130,000 clones, with approximately 84% observed a single time. This TCR was sampled from a human donor in a cohort sampled during active COVID-19. The V and J genes are TRBV5-1 and TRBJ1-2; TRBD1 might be the D (5 bases). Sequencing used peripheral blood. CDR3 nucleotides: TGCGCCAGCAGCCCTGGCGTCGGGGGCTATGGCTACACCTTC. It specifies CASSPGVGGYGYTF.